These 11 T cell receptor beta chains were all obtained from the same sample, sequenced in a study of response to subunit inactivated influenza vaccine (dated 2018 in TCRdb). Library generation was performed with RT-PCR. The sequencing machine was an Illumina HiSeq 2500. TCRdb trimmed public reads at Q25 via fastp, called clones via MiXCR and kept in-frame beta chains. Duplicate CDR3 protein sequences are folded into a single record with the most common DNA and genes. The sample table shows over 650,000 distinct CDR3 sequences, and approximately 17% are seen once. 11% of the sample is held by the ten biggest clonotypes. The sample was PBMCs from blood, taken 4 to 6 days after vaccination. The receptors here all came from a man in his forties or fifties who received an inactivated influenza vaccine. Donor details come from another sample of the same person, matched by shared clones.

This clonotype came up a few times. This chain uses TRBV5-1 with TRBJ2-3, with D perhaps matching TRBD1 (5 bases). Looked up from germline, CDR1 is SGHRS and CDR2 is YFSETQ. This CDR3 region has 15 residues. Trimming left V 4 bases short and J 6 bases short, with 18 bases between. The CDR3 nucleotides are TGCGCCAGCAGCACCCGTACAGGTTTCACGGATACGCAGTATTTT. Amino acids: CASSTRTGFTDTQYF.

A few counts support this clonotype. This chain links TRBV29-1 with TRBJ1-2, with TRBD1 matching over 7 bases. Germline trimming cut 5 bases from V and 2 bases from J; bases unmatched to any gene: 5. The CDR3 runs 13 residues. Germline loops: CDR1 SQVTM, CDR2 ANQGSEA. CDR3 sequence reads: CSVLDRENYGYTF. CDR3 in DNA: TGCAGCGTTTTAGACAGGGAAAACTATGGCTACACCTTC.

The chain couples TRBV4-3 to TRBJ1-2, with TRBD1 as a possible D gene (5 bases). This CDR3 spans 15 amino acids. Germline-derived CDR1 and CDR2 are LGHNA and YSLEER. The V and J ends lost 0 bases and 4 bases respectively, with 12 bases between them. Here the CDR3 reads CASSQDQKGTYGYTF. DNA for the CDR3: TGCGCCAGCAGCCAAGATCAGAAAGGGACCTATGGCTACACCTTC.

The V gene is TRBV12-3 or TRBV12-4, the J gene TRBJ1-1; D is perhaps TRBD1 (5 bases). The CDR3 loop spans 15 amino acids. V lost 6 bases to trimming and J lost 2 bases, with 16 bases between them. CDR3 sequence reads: CASSTGVGGNTEAFF. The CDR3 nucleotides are TGTGCCAGCAGCACGGGGGTCGGGGGAAACACTGAAGCTTTCTTT.

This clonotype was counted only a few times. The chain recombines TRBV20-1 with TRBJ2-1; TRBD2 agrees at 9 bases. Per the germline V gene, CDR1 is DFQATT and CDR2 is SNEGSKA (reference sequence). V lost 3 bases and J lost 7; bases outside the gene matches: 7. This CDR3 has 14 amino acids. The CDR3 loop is CSARGFAGGNEQFF. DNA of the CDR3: TGCAGTGCTAGGGGGTTTGCGGGAGGGAATGAGCAGTTCTTC.

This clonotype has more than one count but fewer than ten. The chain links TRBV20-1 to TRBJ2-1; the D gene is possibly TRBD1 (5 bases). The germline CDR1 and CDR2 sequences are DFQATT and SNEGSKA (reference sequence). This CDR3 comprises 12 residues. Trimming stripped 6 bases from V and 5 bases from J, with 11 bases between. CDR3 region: CSAYRSNNEQFF. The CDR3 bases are TGCAGTGCGTACAGGAGTAACAATGAGCAGTTCTTC.

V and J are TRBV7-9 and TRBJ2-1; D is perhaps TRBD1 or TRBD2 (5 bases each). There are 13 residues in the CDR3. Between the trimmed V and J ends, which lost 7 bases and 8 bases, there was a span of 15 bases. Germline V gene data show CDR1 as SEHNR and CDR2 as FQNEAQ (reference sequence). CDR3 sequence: CASTQGLGDEQFF. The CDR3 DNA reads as TGTGCCAGCACCCAGGGTCTCGGGGATGAGCAGTTCTTC.

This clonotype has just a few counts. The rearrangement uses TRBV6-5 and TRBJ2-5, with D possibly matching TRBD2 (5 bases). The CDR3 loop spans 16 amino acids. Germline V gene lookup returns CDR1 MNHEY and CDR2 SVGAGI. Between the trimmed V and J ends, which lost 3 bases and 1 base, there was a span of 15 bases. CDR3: CASSYLREWSQETQYF. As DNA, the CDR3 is TGTGCCAGCAGTTATTTAAGGGAGTGGAGCCAAGAGACCCAGTACTTC.

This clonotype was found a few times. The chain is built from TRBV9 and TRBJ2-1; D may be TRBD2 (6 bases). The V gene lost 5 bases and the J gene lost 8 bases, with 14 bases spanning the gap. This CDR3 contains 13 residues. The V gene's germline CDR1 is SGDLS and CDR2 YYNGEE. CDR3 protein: CASSKQTSYEQFF. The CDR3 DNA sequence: TGTGCCAGCAGTAAACAAACTAGCTATGAGCAGTTCTTC.

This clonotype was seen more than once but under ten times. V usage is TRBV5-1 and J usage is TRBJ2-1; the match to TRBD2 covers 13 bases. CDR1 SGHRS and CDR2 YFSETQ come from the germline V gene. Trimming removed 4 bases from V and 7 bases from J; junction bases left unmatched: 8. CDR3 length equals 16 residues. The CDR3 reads CASSPRLAGGMNEQFF. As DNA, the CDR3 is TGCGCCAGCAGCCCGCGACTAGCGGGAGGAATGAATGAGCAGTTCTTC.

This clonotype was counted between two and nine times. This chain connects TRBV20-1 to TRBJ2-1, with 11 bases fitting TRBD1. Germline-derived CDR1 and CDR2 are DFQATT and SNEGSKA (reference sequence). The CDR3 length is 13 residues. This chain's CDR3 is CRVDRGRSNEQFF. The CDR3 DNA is TGCAGAGTGGACAGGGGGCGTAGCAATGAGCAGTTCTTC.